Below, one TCR beta chain is given with its context. What it binds is not known. CDR3 length equals 14 residues. V gave up 5 bases and J gave up 4 bases; unmatched junction bases: 7. Germline V CDR1 and CDR2: SGHVS, FQNEAQ. The PCR used 60 Vbeta and 13 Jbeta primers. Data came from immunoSEQ multiplex PCR; TCRdb stores just in-frame clones and leaves some out. The sample has around 87,000 clones; 81% are singletons. The sample originates from a study of cytomegalovirus exposure and HLA in healthy donors. Study-wide points: TRBV6-2, TRBV6-3 and some other V segments were unresolvable in 87-base-pair reads. Being productive about 87% or about 30% of the time was typical of most TCR beta V segments in an earlier analysis. Based on reports, TCR beta sequences accurately predicted HLA-A and HLA-B alleles for most subjects.

The rearrangement links TRBV7-8 to TRBJ2-5; 7 nucleotides align to TRBD1. The sequenced sample consisted of PBMCs. This TCR was recovered from a girl aged 2 to 9 in good health and CMV-seropositive. In DNA, the CDR3 is TGTGCCAGCAGCCCCCGGGACAGTGCAGAGACCCAGTACTTC. Residues: CASSPRDSAETQYF.